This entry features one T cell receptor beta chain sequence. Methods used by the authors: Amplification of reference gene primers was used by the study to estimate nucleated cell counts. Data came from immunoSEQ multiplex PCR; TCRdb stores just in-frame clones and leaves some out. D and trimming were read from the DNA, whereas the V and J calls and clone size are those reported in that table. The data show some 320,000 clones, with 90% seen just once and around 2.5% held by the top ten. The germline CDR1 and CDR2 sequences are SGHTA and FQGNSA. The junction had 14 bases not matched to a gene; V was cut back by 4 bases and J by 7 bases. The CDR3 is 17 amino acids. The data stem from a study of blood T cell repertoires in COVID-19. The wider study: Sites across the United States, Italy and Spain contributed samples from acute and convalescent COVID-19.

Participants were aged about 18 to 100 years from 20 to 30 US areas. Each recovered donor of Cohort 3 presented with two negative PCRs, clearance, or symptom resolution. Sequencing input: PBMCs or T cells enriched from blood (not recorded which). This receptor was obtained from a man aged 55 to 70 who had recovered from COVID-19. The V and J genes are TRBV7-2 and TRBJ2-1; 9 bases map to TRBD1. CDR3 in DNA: TGTGCCAGCAGCTCAACCTCCCGGGACAGGGCAGGGAATGAGCAGTTCTTC. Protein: CASSSTSRDRAGNEQFF.